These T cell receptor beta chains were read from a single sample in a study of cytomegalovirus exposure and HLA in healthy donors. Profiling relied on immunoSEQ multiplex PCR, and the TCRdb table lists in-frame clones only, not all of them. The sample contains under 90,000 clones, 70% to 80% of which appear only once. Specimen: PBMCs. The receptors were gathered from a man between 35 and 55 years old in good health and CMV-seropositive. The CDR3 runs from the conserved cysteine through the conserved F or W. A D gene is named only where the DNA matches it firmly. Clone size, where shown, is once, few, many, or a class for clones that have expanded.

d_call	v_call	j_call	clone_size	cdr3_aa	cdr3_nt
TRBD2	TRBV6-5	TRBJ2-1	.	CASSPPGGIHEQFF	TGTGCCAGCAGCCCCCCGGGGGGGATCCATGAGCAGTTCTTC
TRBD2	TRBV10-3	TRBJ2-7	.	CAISESGTSGIEEYF	TGTGCCATCAGTGAGTCGGGGACTAGCGGGATTGAGGAGTACTTC
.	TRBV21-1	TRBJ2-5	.	CASSRGQGGFGETQYF	TGTGCCAGCAGCAGAGGACAGGGCGGATTTGGGGAGACCCAGTACTTC
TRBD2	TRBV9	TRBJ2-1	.	CASRSSGSVYNEQFF	TGTGCCAGCAGGTCAAGCGGGAGTGTTTACAATGAGCAGTTCTTC
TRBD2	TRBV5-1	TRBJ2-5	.	CASSQPGGGETQYF	TGCGCCAGCAGTCAACCCGGGGGGGGTGAGACCCAGTACTTC
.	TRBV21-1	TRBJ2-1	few	CASSKPTGAQLAGGQEEQFF	TGTGCCAGCAGCAAGCCCACAGGGGCCCAACTAGCGGGGGGGCAGGAGGAGCAGTTCTTC
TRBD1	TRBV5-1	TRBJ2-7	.	CASSKTGDEQYF	TGCGCCAGCAGCAAGACAGGGGACGAGCAGTACTTC
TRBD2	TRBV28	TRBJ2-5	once	CASRGTSGPQETQYF	TGTGCCAGCAGAGGGACTAGCGGACCCCAAGAGACCCAGTACTTC
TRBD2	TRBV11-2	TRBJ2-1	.	CASSPRRGGGLSSYNEQFF	TGTGCCAGCAGCCCGCGAAGGGGCGGGGGGCTAAGCTCCTACAATGAGCAGTTCTTC
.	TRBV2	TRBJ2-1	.	CASKWGGAENEQFF	TGTGCCAGCAAGTGGGGGGGCGCGGAAAATGAGCAGTTCTTC
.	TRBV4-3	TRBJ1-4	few	CASSQEGAGYEKLFF	TGCGCCAGCAGCCAAGAAGGGGCAGGGTACGAAAAACTGTTTTTT
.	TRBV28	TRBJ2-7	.	CASSASPRGEQYF	TGTGCCAGCAGTGCGTCCCCCCGGGGGGAGCAGTACTTC
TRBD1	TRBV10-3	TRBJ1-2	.	CAISYTGTGDSYGYTF	TGTGCCATCAGTTACACCGGGACAGGGGATAGCTATGGCTACACCTTC
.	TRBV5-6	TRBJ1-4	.	CASSLVHAGAVKEKLFF	TGTGCCAGCAGCTTAGTTCACGCAGGGGCTGTGAAAGAAAAACTGTTTTTT
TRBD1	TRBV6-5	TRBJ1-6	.	CASSRDRDSPLHF	TGTGCCAGCAGCCGTGACAGGGATTCACCCCTCCACTTT
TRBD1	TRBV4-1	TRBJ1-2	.	CASSQDTGARYGYTF	TGCGCCAGCAGCCAAGATACAGGGGCTCGCTATGGCTACACCTTC
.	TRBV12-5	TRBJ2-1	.	CASGSGQSGEQFF	TGTGCTAGTGGTTCCGGACAGTCGGGTGAGCAGTTCTTC
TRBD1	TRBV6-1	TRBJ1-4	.	CASNERDRYEKLFF	TGTGCCAGCAACGAGAGGGACAGATATGAAAAACTGTTTTTT
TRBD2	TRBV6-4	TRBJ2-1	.	CASSDSERESNEQFF	TGTGCCAGCAGTGACTCCGAGCGGGAGTCCAATGAGCAGTTCTTC
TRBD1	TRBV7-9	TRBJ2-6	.	CASSLAGGQGGDGANVLTF	TGTGCCAGCAGCTTAGCTGGGGGACAGGGGGGCGATGGGGCCAACGTCCTGACTTTC
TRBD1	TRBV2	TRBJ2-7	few	CASSTTGSSEQYF	TGTGCCAGCAGTACGACAGGGAGCAGCGAGCAGTACTTC
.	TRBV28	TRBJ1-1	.	CASSDPGRWNTEAFF	TGTGCCAGCAGTGATCCTGGCCGATGGAACACTGAAGCTTTCTTT
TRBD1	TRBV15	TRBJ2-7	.	CATSRGGDRGREQYF	TGTGCCACCAGCAGAGGGGGGGACAGGGGGCGTGAGCAGTACTTC
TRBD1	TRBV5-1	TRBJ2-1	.	CASSLGQGYNEQFF	TGCGCCAGCAGCTTGGGACAGGGATACAATGAGCAGTTCTTC
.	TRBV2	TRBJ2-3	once	CASSEGWAGDTQYF	TGTGCCAGCAGTGAAGGGTGGGCGGGCGATACGCAGTATTTT
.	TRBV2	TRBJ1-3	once	CASSLSVSGNTIYF	TGTGCCAGCAGTTTATCGGTCTCTGGAAACACCATATATTTT
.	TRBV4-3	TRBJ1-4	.	CASSREATNEKLFF	TGCGCCAGCAGCCGGGAGGCAACTAATGAAAAACTGTTTTTT
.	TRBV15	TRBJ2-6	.	CATSDRLSGANVLTF	TGTGCCACCAGCGACAGACTCTCTGGGGCCAACGTCCTGACTTTC
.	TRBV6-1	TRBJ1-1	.	CASSDWQGNTEAFF	TGTGCCAGCAGTGACTGGCAGGGGAACACTGAAGCTTTCTTT
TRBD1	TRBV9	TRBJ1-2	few	CASSPETGGDYGYTF	TGTGCCAGCAGCCCAGAGACAGGGGGGGACTATGGCTACACCTTC
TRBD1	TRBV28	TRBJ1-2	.	CASSLGTGGYGYTF	TGTGCCAGCAGTTTAGGGACAGGGGGCTATGGCTACACCTTC
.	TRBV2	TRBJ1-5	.	CASSLRRGAQGNQPQHF	TGTGCCAGCAGTCTCAGACGGGGGGCCCAGGGCAATCAGCCCCAGCATTTT
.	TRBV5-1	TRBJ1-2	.	CASSLDNFNYGYTF	TGCGCCAGCAGCTTGGATAACTTCAACTATGGCTACACCTTC
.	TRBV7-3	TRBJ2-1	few	CASSPGGGYNEQFF	TGTGCCAGCAGCCCCGGGGGAGGCTACAATGAGCAGTTCTTC
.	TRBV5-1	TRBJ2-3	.	CASSPSTGKSDTQYF	TGCGCCAGCAGCCCTAGCACAGGGAAATCAGATACGCAGTATTTT
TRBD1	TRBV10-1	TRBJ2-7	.	CASSSDRAKEQYF	TGCGCCAGCAGTTCGGACAGGGCTAAGGAGCAGTACTTC
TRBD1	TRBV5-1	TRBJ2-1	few	CASSLRQGAYNEQFF	TGCGCCAGCAGCTTGCGACAGGGAGCCTACAATGAGCAGTTCTTC
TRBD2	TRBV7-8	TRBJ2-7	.	CASSITSGRPYEQYF	TGTGCCAGCAGCATTACTAGCGGGAGACCCTACGAGCAGTACTTC
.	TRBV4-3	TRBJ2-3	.	CASSQDASVGEDTQYF	TGCGCCAGCAGCCAAGATGCTAGCGTTGGGGAAGATACGCAGTATTTT
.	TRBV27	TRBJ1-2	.	CASSLYGPAQANYGYTF	TGTGCCAGCAGTTTATATGGTCCGGCCCAGGCTAACTATGGCTACACCTTC
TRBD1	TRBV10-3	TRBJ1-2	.	CAINGQGGGYGYTF	TGTGCCATCAACGGACAGGGAGGGGGCTATGGCTACACCTTC
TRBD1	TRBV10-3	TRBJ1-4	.	CAIRSTGGEKLFF	TGTGCCATCAGATCGACAGGGGGGGAAAAACTGTTTTTT
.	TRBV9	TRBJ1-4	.	CASSVEWGGEKLFF	TGTGCCAGCAGCGTAGAGTGGGGGGGTGAAAAACTGTTTTTT
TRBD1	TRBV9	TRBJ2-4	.	CASSGGQYTAENIQYF	TGTGCCAGCAGCGGGGGACAGTATACCGCAGAAAACATTCAGTACTTC
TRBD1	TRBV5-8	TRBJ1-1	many	CASSQGGRTEAFF	TGTGCCAGCAGCCAGGGGGGACGGACTGAAGCTTTCTTT
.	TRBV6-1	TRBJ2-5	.	CASSVGGGGETQYF	TGTGCCAGCAGTGTAGGGGGAGGGGGGGAGACCCAGTACTTC
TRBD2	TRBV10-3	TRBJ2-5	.	CAIREGETQYF	TGTGCCATTCGGGAGGGAGAGACCCAGTACTTC
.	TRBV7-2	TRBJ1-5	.	CASSLVSGLQPQHF	TGTGCCAGCAGCTTAGTCTCAGGGTTGCAGCCCCAGCATTTT
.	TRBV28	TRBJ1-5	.	CASTENQPQHF	TGTGCCAGCACCGAGAATCAGCCCCAGCATTTT
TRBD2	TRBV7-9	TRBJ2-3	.	CASSALAGGAGTDTQYF	TGTGCCAGCAGCGCCCTAGCGGGAGGGGCGGGCACAGATACGCAGTATTTT
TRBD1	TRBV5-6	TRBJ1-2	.	CASSLDRGLYGYTF	TGTGCCAGCAGCTTGGACAGGGGTCTTTATGGCTACACCTTC
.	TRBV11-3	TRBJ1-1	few	CASSPDGRGTEAFF	TGTGCCAGCAGCCCCGACGGCAGGGGCACTGAAGCTTTCTTT
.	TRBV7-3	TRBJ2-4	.	CASSPTVGVGGKNIQYF	TGTGCCAGCAGCCCAACTGTCGGAGTGGGAGGCAAAAACATTCAGTACTTC
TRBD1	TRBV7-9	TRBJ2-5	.	CASSLGQGQLRETQYF	TGTGCCAGCAGCTTAGGGCAGGGACAGCTAAGAGAGACCCAGTACTTC
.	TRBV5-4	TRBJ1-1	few	CASSEAARMEAFF	TGTGCCAGCAGCGAGGCAGCTCGGATGGAAGCTTTCTTT